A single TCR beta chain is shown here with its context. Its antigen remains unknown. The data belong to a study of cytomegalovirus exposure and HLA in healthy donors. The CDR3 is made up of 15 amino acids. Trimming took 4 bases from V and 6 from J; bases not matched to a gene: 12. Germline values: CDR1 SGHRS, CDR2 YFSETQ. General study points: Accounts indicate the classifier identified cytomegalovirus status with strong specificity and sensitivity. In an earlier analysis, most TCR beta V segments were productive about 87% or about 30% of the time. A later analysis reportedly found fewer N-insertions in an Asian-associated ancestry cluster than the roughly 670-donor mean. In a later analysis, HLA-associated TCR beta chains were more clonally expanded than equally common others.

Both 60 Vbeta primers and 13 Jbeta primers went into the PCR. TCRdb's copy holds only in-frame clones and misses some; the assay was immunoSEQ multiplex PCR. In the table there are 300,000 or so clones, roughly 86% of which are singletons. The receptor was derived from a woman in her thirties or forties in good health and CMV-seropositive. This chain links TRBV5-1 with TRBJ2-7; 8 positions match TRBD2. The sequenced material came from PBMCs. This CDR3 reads CASSLSGLVFREQYF. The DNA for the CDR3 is TGCGCCAGCAGCCTATCGGGACTAGTTTTTCGCGAGCAGTACTTC. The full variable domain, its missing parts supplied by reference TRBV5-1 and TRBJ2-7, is KAGVTQTPRYLIKTRGQQVTLSCSPISGHRSVSWYQQTPGQGLQFLFEYFSETQRNKGNFPGRFSGRQFSNSRSEMNVSTLELGDSALYLCASSLSGLVFREQYFGPGTRLTVT.